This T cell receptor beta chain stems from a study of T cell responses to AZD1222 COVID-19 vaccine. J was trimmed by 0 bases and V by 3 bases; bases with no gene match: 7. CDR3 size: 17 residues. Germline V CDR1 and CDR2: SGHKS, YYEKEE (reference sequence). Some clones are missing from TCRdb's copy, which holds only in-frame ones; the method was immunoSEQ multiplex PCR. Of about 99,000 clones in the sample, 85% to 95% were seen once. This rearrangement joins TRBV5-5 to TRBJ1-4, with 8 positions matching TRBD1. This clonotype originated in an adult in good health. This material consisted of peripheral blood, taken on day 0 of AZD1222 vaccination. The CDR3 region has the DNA TGTGCCAGCAGCTACCAGGGGGCGAGAGCAACTAATGAAAAACTGTTTTTT. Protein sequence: CASSYQGARATNEKLFF.